The 3 T cell receptor beta chains presented below share a single source sample, sequenced in a study of T cells in Graves' hyperthyroidism and ophthalmopathy. The source material, RNA transcripts, was used to amplify TCR beta CDR3 regions. The HTBI set primed first-round TCR CDR3 RT-PCR. TCRdb ran MiXCR on the multiplex PCR reads and lists one entry per CDR3 protein. This table holds a few hundred thousand distinct CDR3 sequences, about 20% found once. Material for sequencing was blood. These receptors were taken from a man younger than 35 with Graves' hyperthyroidism.

At least ten counts were recorded for this clonotype. The rearrangement uses TRBV6-5 and TRBJ1-2; D gene ambiguous. The ends were cut back, 3 bases at V and 2 bases at J, with 10 bases in the middle. This CDR3 region has 14 residues. Germline CDR1 reads MNHEY; CDR2 reads SVGAGI. The CDR3 coding sequence is TGTGCCAGCAGTTATTTTCCGGGAAACTATGGCTACACCTTC. Its protein product is CASSYFPGNYGYTF.

V is TRBV5-1 and J is TRBJ2-2; 9 bases map to TRBD2. This CDR3 contains 15 residues. Germline CDR1 and CDR2: SGHRS and YFSETQ. The junction had 7 bases not matched to a gene; V was cut back by 4 bases and J by 6 bases. The CDR3 loop reads CASSPPGLAPGELFF. The CDR3 nucleotides read TGCGCCAGCAGCCCGCCGGGACTAGCCCCCGGGGAGCTGTTTTTT.

At least ten counts were recorded for this clonotype. The chain recombines TRBV7-8 with TRBJ2-7, with D perhaps matching TRBD1 or TRBD2 (6 bases each). This CDR3 region has 15 residues. Trimming cost V 5 bases and J 2 bases, with 16 bases left between them. Germline-derived CDR1 and CDR2 are SGHVS and FQNEAQ. The CDR3 sequence is CASSPGGGLTYEQYF. The DNA for the CDR3 is TGTGCCAGCAGCCCGGGTGGGGGGCTGACCTACGAGCAGTACTTC.